The T cell receptor (beta chain) under discussion was sequenced for a study of blood T cells in healthy people across ages. There are 15 residues in the CDR3. V dropped 5 bases and J dropped 0; count of bases not matched to a gene: 6. From germline, CDR1 is SGHAT and CDR2 FQNNGV. Primers used in a second PCR of about 7 to 12 cycles were a sample-barcoded 5' primer and a J-beta primer mix. Unique molecular identifiers of 12 random nucleotides labeled each cDNA. Each CDR3 protein gets one entry after TCRdb re-called the 5' RACE reads with MiXCR. The sample contains over 600,000 distinct CDR3 sequences, under 25% of which appear only once. There are many counts of this clonotype. Its antigen is currently unknown. Regarding the study as a whole: Expanded clonotype changes were possibly confounded by unknown donor CMV status.

The V gene is TRBV11-2, the J gene TRBJ2-7, with 8 bases matching TRBD2. The source of this sequence is a man between 70 and 80 years old in good health. The source material was blood. The CDR3 DNA reads as TGTGCCAGCAGCCCAATAGCGGGATACTCCTACGAGCAGTACTTC. The encoded protein is CASSPIAGYSYEQYF.